This TCR beta chain was documented in a study of technical replicates of blood from four donors. The assay was immunoSEQ multiplex PCR, and TCRdb's table has in-frame clones only and misses some. Among more than 65,000 clones listed, roughly 91% were seen once. V was clipped by 4 bases and J by 4 bases, with 16 bases between them. CDR1 SGHAT and CDR2 FQNNGV come from the germline V gene. This CDR3 spans 16 amino acids. The receptor was derived from a human donor in good health. Some clones in this sample may be carry-over from other donors' samples. The J gene is TRBJ2-2, the V gene TRBV11-2, with D possibly TRBD1 on 7 matching bases. Sequencing was done on a sample of T cells isolated from PBMCs. In DNA, the CDR3 is TGTGCCAGCAGCTCGTACAGGGGAGGAGGCACCGGGGAGCTGTTTTTT. Its translation is CASSSYRGGGTGELFF.